Shown below are 7 T cell receptor beta chains from a single sample sequenced in a study of STAT5B mutations in CD4+ large granular lymphocyte leukemia. Using immunoSEQ multiplex PCR, the repertoire was profiled, and TCRdb retains in-frame clones only, with some absent. The repertoire holds about 30,000 clones, with about 90% as singletons. The sample comprised CD4+ T cells from blood buffy coats. The origin of the receptors is a human donor in good health.

In this sample, this clone turned up once. V usage is TRBV7-2 and J usage is TRBJ2-7; possible D gene TRBD2, 5 bases. In germline, CDR1 is SGHTA, CDR2 FQGNSA. The CDR3 extends over 14 amino acids. V was clipped by 2 bases and J by 3 bases, with 11 bases between them. CDR3 sequence: CASSLMDSGYEQYF. The CDR3 nucleotides are TGTGCCAGCAGCTTAATGGACTCTGGCTACGAGCAGTACTTC.

This chain connects TRBV2 to TRBJ1-5, with TRBD1 identical over 9 bases. The CDR3 is 12 residues long. Trimming cost V 10 bases and J 7 bases; bases outside gene matches: 5. The V gene's germline CDR1 is SNHLY and CDR2 FYNNEI. In DNA, the CDR3 is TGTGCCACCGGACAGGGGAGGCAGCCCCAGCATTTT. Translation: CATGQGRQPQHF.

V and J are TRBV9 and TRBJ2-1, with TRBD1 matching over 8 bases. Looked up from germline, CDR1 is SGDLS and CDR2 is YYNGEE. CDR3 length equals 15 residues. With V trimmed by 3 bases and J by 4 bases, 6 bases remained unmatched. The CDR3 DNA sequence: TGTGCCAGCAGCGATGGACAGGGTCTGTACAATGAGCAGTTCTTC. Protein sequence: CASSDGQGLYNEQFF. The full variable domain, with the rest looked up from reference TRBV9 and TRBJ2-1, is DSGVTQTPKHLITATGQRVTLRCSPRSGDLSVYWYQQSLDQGLQFLIQYYNGEERAKGNILERFSAQQFPDLHSELNLSSLELGDSALYFCASSDGQGLYNEQFFGPGTRLTVL.

The rearrangement joins TRBV30 to TRBJ2-1; no reliable D call. V was trimmed by 3 bases and J by 4 bases, leaving 4 bases between them. Germline CDR1 GTSNPN, CDR2 SVGIG (reference sequence). The CDR3 loop spans 11 amino acids. CDR3 protein: CAWRGYNEQFF. The CDR3 nucleotides are TGTGCCTGGAGGGGGTACAATGAGCAGTTCTTC.

This rearrangement joins TRBV9 to TRBJ1-3, with 7 bases lining up with TRBD1. Germline loops: CDR1 SGDLS, CDR2 YYNGEE. After removal of 3 bases from V and 0 bases from J, the junction contained 6 bases not matched to a gene. CDR3 length: 16 amino acids. CDR3 DNA: TGTGCCAGCAGCGCAGGGACAGTTAACTCTGGAAACACCATATATTTT. It encodes CASSAGTVNSGNTIYF.

This chain connects TRBV5-8 to TRBJ2-7; the D is unclear. Germline loops: CDR1 SGHTS, CDR2 YDEGEE. The V end was cut by 0 bases, the J end by 0 bases, with 7 bases between. The CDR3 runs 14 residues. CDR3 protein: CASSLVGFSYEQYF. The CDR3 coding sequence is TGTGCCAGCAGCTTGGTGGGCTTCTCCTACGAGCAGTACTTC.

V is TRBV7-9 and J is TRBJ2-3; weak D call: TRBD1 (6 bases). V was trimmed by 5 bases and J by 0 bases, leaving 9 bases between them. Germline V gives CDR1 SEHNR, CDR2 FQNEAQ (reference sequence). The CDR3 length is 14 residues. The CDR3 DNA is TGTGCCAGCAGCGGGACACTGAGCACAGATACGCAGTATTTT. Its translation is CASSGTLSTDTQYF. Full variable domain (remainder filled in from reference TRBV7-9 and TRBJ2-3): DTGVSQNPRHKITKRGQNVTFRCDPISEHNRLYWYRQTLGQGPEFLTYFQNEAQLEKSRLLSDRFSAERPKGSFSTLEIQRTEQGDSAMYLCASSGTLSTDTQYFGPGTRLTVL.